This TCR beta chain appears in the sequencing data of a study of blood T cells in healthy people across ages. This clonotype appeared a few times. The V end was cut by 5 bases, the J end by 7 bases, with 12 bases between. The CDR3 has 13 residues. Germline CDR1 and CDR2: KGHSH and LQKENI. With a J-beta primer mix and a sample-barcoded 5' primer, a second PCR ran about 6 to 11 cycles. A template-switch adaptor with 12 random nucleotides tagged each cDNA molecule. TCRdb called the 5' RACE reads again in MiXCR, with one record for every CDR3 protein. The table has approximately 850,000 distinct CDR3 sequences, more than 40% seen once.

This TCR derives from a man aged 55-75 years in good health. Material: blood. The chain links TRBV18 to TRBJ1-5; possible D gene TRBD1, 5 bases. As DNA, the CDR3 is TGTGCCAGCTCAGCCGACAGAGACCAGCCCCAGCATTTT. Amino acid sequence: CASSADRDQPQHF.